The 30 T cell receptor beta chains below all came from one sample that was sequenced in a study of CD8 T cells in ankylosing spondylitis. TCRdb analysed the 5' RACE reads with MiXCR anew, one entry per CDR3 protein. The sample lists under 200,000 distinct CDR3 sequences, 9.8% occurring once. The specimen sequenced was blood, either unsorted or a sorted T cell fraction (not recorded which). These receptors were taken from a female donor with ankylosing spondylitis or in good health (not recorded which).

This clonotype was seen at least ten times. The J gene is TRBJ2-7, the V gene TRBV12-3 or TRBV12-4; D unresolved. The CDR3 runs 12 residues. Between the trimmed V and J ends, which lost 5 bases and 3 bases, there was a span of 8 bases. CDR3 in DNA: TGTGCCAGCAGTCCAGGAAGCTACGAGCAGTACTTC. Its protein is CASSPGSYEQYF.

The sample holds a few counts of this clonotype. V gene TRBV5-1 combines with J gene TRBJ2-1, with TRBD2 matching over 7 bases. The germline CDR1 and CDR2 sequences are SGHRS and YFSETQ. The CDR3 spans 16 residues. With V trimmed by 0 bases and J by 2 bases, 5 bases remained unmatched. CDR3 amino acids: CASSLEAGVAYNEQFF. Written as DNA, the CDR3 is TGCGCCAGCAGCTTGGAGGCGGGAGTGGCCTACAATGAGCAGTTCTTC.

This clonotype was counted between two and nine times. The gene calls are TRBV10-3 and TRBJ2-7; TRBD1 is a possible D gene (5 bases). Germline V gives CDR1 ENHRY, CDR2 SYGVKD. Trimming shortened V by 6 bases and J by 4 bases, and 16 bases separated the two germline ends. CDR3 length: 14 residues. CDR3 DNA sequence: TGTGCCATCAGAGACGACAGCCCACCTTACGAGCAGTACTTC. Translated: CAIRDDSPPYEQYF.

The rearrangement joins TRBV12-3 or TRBV12-4 to TRBJ2-2; 9 nucleotides line up with TRBD1. Unmatched junction bases numbered 10, after V lost 4 bases and J lost 4 bases. This CDR3 has 17 amino acids. In DNA, the CDR3 is TGTGCCAGCAGTTGGGACAGGGAGATGAAGAGCACCGGGGAGCTGTTTTTT. As protein: CASSWDREMKSTGELFF.

This chain joins TRBV4-1 and TRBJ1-2; 7 positions match TRBD1. The germline V gene encodes CDR1 MGHRA and CDR2 YSYEKL. This CDR3 region has 15 residues. V lost 3 bases and J lost 3; bases outside the gene matches: 7. CDR3 in amino acids: CASSHRQGGDYGYTF. CDR3 coding DNA: TGCGCCAGCAGCCACCGACAGGGAGGCGACTATGGCTACACCTTC.

V usage is TRBV11-3 and J usage is TRBJ2-1; D is unresolved. The CDR3 has 14 amino acids. V dropped 1 base and J dropped 7 bases, with 11 bases sitting between them. Germline V gene data show CDR1 as SGHNT and CDR2 as YENEEA. CDR3 residues: CASSLVAGANEQFF. In DNA, the CDR3 is TGTGCCAGCAGCTTAGTCGCAGGAGCTAATGAGCAGTTCTTC.

The chain uses TRBV12-3 or TRBV12-4 and TRBJ1-2; no definite D call. Trimming stripped 3 bases from V and 3 bases from J, with 11 bases between. The CDR3 loop spans 14 amino acids. CDR3 sequence reads: CASSFVGYDYGYTF. CDR3 nucleotides: TGTGCCAGCAGTTTTGTAGGGTATGACTATGGCTACACCTTC.

This clonotype was found many times. The chain employs TRBV29-1 and TRBJ2-1, with 9 nucleotides matching TRBD2. This CDR3 is built from 12 residues. Germline CDR1 reads SQVTM; CDR2 reads ANQGSEA. Trimming took 7 bases from V and 5 from J; bases not matched to a gene: 3. CDR3 residues: CSGTSVDNEQFF. DNA for the CDR3: TGCAGCGGGACTAGCGTGGACAATGAGCAGTTCTTC.

At least ten counts were recorded for this clonotype. The J gene is TRBJ1-1, the V gene TRBV11-2; D may be TRBD1 (5 bases). With 7 bases removed from V and 1 base from J, the gap between germline ends came to 10 bases. Per the germline V gene, CDR1 is SGHAT and CDR2 is FQNNGV. The CDR3 spans 13 residues. The CDR3 nucleotides read TGTGCCAGCAAGGGGATAGGGAACACTGAAGCTTTCTTT. It translates to CASKGIGNTEAFF.

This clonotype has more than one count but fewer than ten. The chain employs TRBV2 and TRBJ1-6; D perhaps matches TRBD1 (6 bases). This CDR3 has 17 amino acids. Between the trimmed V and J ends, which lost 2 bases and 6 bases, there was a span of 17 bases. Per germline, CDR1 SNHLY and CDR2 FYNNEI. The chain's CDR3 is CASSEMLGGLINSPLHF. CDR3 coding DNA: TGTGCCAGCAGTGAAATGCTCGGGGGCTTAATTAATTCACCCCTCCACTTT.

In this sample, this clonotype turned up a few times. The V gene is TRBV28, the J gene TRBJ2-1; 9 nucleotides agree with TRBD2. This CDR3 has 18 residues. Trimming removed 6 bases from V and 4 bases from J; junction bases left unmatched: 16. The germline V gene has CDR1 MDHEN and CDR2 SYDVKM. Here the CDR3 DNA reads TGTGCCAGCAGAGGAGAGCGGGAGGAAGTTAGAGGGTACAATGAGCAGTTCTTC. Translated: CASRGEREEVRGYNEQFF.

The V and J genes are TRBV3-1 and TRBJ2-5, with unresolved D. The CDR3 is made up of 15 amino acids. V was pared by 0 bases and J by 2 bases, with 10 bases between. From germline, CDR1 is LGHDT and CDR2 YNNKEL (reference sequence). The CDR3 sequence is CASSQEMRQQETQYF. The DNA for the CDR3 is TGTGCCAGCAGCCAAGAAATGAGGCAGCAAGAGACCCAGTACTTC.

This clonotype was detected a few times. The chain employs TRBV9 and TRBJ2-7; D may be TRBD1 or TRBD2 (5 bases each). CDR3 size: 13 residues. The germline V gene has CDR1 SGDLS and CDR2 YYNGEE. Trimming took 4 bases from V and 7 from J, leaving 15 bases between them. CDR3 residues: CASSSGRPGEQYF. CDR3 DNA: TGTGCCAGCAGCTCAGGGCGCCCGGGGGAGCAGTACTTC.

The gene calls are TRBV10-3 and TRBJ1-1; unclear D gene. CDR1 ENHRY and CDR2 SYGVKD come from the germline V gene. This CDR3 region has 14 residues. The V and J ends lost 4 bases and 0 bases respectively, with 9 bases between them. CDR3 nucleotide sequence: TGTGCCATCAGTGGCCGGGAAGTGAACACTGAAGCTTTCTTT. Translation: CAISGREVNTEAFF.

The chain is built from TRBV19 and TRBJ2-1; D remains ambiguous. CDR1 and CDR2 from the germline V gene are LNHDA and SQIVND (reference sequence). The CDR3 covers 15 residues. V lost 3 bases, J lost 0 bases, and 9 bases lay in between. CDR3 DNA sequence: TGTGCCAGTAGTATGATCCTCAGCTCCTACAATGAGCAGTTCTTC. It codes for CASSMILSSYNEQFF.

This clonotype was found a few times. The chain has TRBV7-9 and TRBJ2-5; the D is unclear. The V end was cut by 3 bases, the J end by 5 bases, with 10 bases between. This CDR3 contains 13 residues. Per the germline V gene, CDR1 is SEHNR and CDR2 is FQNEAQ (reference sequence). The CDR3 nucleotides are TGTGCCAGCAGCTTGGAACACGGGGAGACCCAGTACTTC. Translating it yields CASSLEHGETQYF.

This clonotype was picked up a small number of times. The rearrangement uses TRBV11-2 and TRBJ1-1; tentative D call: TRBD1 (5 bases). Germline assignment: CDR1 SGHAT and CDR2 FQNNGV. V was trimmed by 1 base and J by 0 bases, leaving 9 bases between them. This CDR3 spans 15 amino acids. Written as DNA, the CDR3 is TGTGCCAGCAGCTTAGGAGAAGGGGTGAACACTGAAGCTTTCTTT. Amino acids: CASSLGEGVNTEAFF.

This clonotype turned up a few times. V and J are TRBV12-5 and TRBJ1-3; D is undetermined. V was cut by 5 bases and J by 0 bases, with 8 bases left in between. This CDR3 region has 14 residues. Germline V CDR1 and CDR2: LGHNT, FRNRAP. The CDR3 protein is CASGPQSSGNTIYF. The CDR3 DNA reads as TGTGCTAGTGGTCCCCAAAGCTCTGGAAACACCATATATTTT.

The rearrangement uses TRBV24-1 and TRBJ2-1; D is unclear. Trimming removed 5 bases from V and 6 bases from J, with 4 bases in between. The CDR3 has 11 residues. Germline loops: CDR1 KGHDR, CDR2 SFDVKD. CDR3 protein: CATSGGNEQFF. CDR3 coding DNA: TGTGCCACCAGTGGGGGCAATGAGCAGTTCTTC.

This clonotype was seen a few times. This sequence joins TRBV29-1 and TRBJ1-2; the match to TRBD1 covers 7 bases. Trimming cost V 4 bases and J 4 bases; bases outside gene matches: 9. From germline, CDR1 is SQVTM and CDR2 ANQGSEA. There are 14 residues in the CDR3. This CDR3 reads CSVGPRDSFYGYTF. CDR3 coding DNA: TGCAGCGTTGGCCCACGGGACAGTTTCTATGGCTACACCTTC.

This clonotype has a handful of counts. This chain joins TRBV29-1 and TRBJ2-7, with D perhaps TRBD2 (6 bases). The germline CDR1 and CDR2 sequences are SQVTM and ANQGSEA. V was clipped by 1 base and J by 5 bases, with 9 bases between them. This CDR3 comprises 12 residues. CDR3: CSVEAGADEQYF. The CDR3 nucleotides are TGCAGCGTTGAAGCGGGAGCGGACGAGCAGTACTTC.

There are many counts of this clonotype. The chain links TRBV7-6 to TRBJ1-2, with D possibly being TRBD1 (6 bases). The CDR3 has 15 amino acids. Germline CDR1 is SGHVS and CDR2 is FNYEAQ. Trimming pared 5 bases from V and 2 bases from J, leaving 15 bases between. Written as DNA, the CDR3 is TGTGCCAGCAGCGAGATTACGCAGGGGAACTATGGCTACACCTTC. Translation gives CASSEITQGNYGYTF.

This clonotype was seen repeatedly, ten times or more. V usage is TRBV9 and J usage is TRBJ2-1, with 8 nucleotides matching TRBD2. This CDR3 is built from 15 residues. V was pared by 4 bases and J by 7 bases, with 10 bases of the junction left unmatched. Germline V gene sequence: CDR1 SGDLS, CDR2 YYNGEE. As DNA, the CDR3 is TGTGCCAGCAGCCTTATCTCCGGGACTAGTAATGAGCAGTTCTTC. Translation: CASSLISGTSNEQFF.

The chain uses TRBV7-9 and TRBJ1-1; D perhaps matches TRBD1 (5 bases). The CDR3 is 15 residues long. The V gene's germline CDR1 is SEHNR and CDR2 FQNEAQ (reference sequence). V shed 4 bases and J shed 2 bases, with 14 bases lying between them. CDR3 protein: CASSSGDSHNTEAFF. CDR3 DNA sequence: TGTGCCAGCAGCTCCGGGGACTCACATAACACTGAAGCTTTCTTT.

This clonotype was seen at least ten times. The chain uses TRBV29-1 and TRBJ2-2; D is possibly TRBD2 (6 bases). There are 15 residues in the CDR3. Per the germline V gene, CDR1 is SQVTM and CDR2 is ANQGSEA. V was pared by 6 bases and J by 0 bases, with 14 bases between. The CDR3 sequence: CSVRTEGANTGELFF. The CDR3 DNA reads TGCAGCGTCCGGACGGAGGGAGCGAACACCGGGGAGCTGTTTTTT.

This clonotype appeared a few times. The genes are TRBV5-1 and TRBJ1-6; TRBD1 is a possible D gene (5 bases). Germline CDR1 reads SGHRS; CDR2 reads YFSETQ. The CDR3 contains 16 residues. Trimming removed 0 bases at V and 10 bases at J, with 17 bases between. The CDR3 here is CASSLAGRGRGSPLHF. CDR3 coding DNA: TGCGCCAGCAGCTTGGCCGGGAGGGGCCGGGGATCACCCCTCCACTTT. Full variable domain (rest looked up from reference TRBV5-1 and TRBJ1-6): KAGVTQTPRYLIKTRGQQVTLSCSPISGHRSVSWYQQTPGQGLQFLFEYFSETQRNKGNFPGRFSGRQFSNSRSEMNVSTLELGDSALYLCASSLAGRGRGSPLHFGNGTRLTVT.

The chain carries TRBV9 and TRBJ1-2; unclear D gene. V was pared by 7 bases and J by 0 bases, with 16 bases between. This CDR3 is 15 amino acids long. CDR1 and CDR2 (germline): SGDLS, YYNGEE. The CDR3, as DNA: TGTGCCAGCTACGGCGGCTCACTCACTAACTATGGCTACACCTTC. Translating it yields CASYGGSLTNYGYTF. The variable domain in full, completed from reference TRBV9 and TRBJ1-2, reads DSGVTQTPKHLITATGQRVTLRCSPRSGDLSVYWYQQSLDQGLQFLIQYYNGEERAKGNILERFSAQQFPDLHSELNLSSLELGDSALYFCASYGGSLTNYGYTFGSGTRLTVV.

The CDR3 sequence is CASSSGWSTQYF. In nucleotides, the CDR3 is TGTGCCAGCAGTTCAGGGTGGAGTACTCAGTATTTT. The J gene is TRBJ2-3, the V gene TRBV25-1, with D perhaps TRBD1 (5 bases). Germline V gene sequence: CDR1 MGHDK, CDR2 SYGVNS. The CDR3 runs 12 residues. V was cut by 5 bases and J by 12 bases, with 15 bases left in between.

This clonotype was recorded at least ten times. The limits of the CDR3 on the DNA are not certain, so only TCRdb's listed CDR3 is given. This chain connects TRBV27 to TRBJ1-5; the DNA was not used to check the table's D call, TRBD1. The CDR3 is 15 residues long, ends included. CDR1 and CDR2 (germline): MNHEY, SMNVEV (reference sequence). The CDR3 protein is CASSSSTGLNQPQHF.

This clonotype was seen repeatedly, ten times or more. The CDR3 sequence: CASSLLGLATYEQYF. CDR3 DNA sequence: TGTGCCAGCAGCCTACTGGGACTAGCGACGTACGAGCAGTACTTC. The chain combines TRBV6-2 or TRBV6-3 with TRBJ2-7; 10 nucleotides match TRBD2. The CDR3 contains 15 residues. Germline CDR1 is MNHEY and CDR2 is SVGEGT. With V trimmed by 6 bases and J by 4 bases, 9 bases remained unmatched.